These T cell receptor beta chains were read from a single sample in a study of cytomegalovirus exposure and HLA in healthy donors. The repertoire was sequenced with immunoSEQ multiplex PCR; TCRdb's copy has only in-frame clones and lacks some. Among 150,000 to 200,000 clones listed, 70% to 85% were seen once. The material sequenced was PBMCs. The receptors stem from a young woman in good health and CMV-seropositive. CDR3s include the opening cysteine and the closing phenylalanine or tryptophan. Each record gives: J gene, clone size, V gene, D gene, CDR3 DNA, CDR3 protein. A D gene is named only where the DNA matches it firmly. Clone size is given for some rows only: seen once, a few or many times, or a class if the clone is expanded.

j_call: TRBJ2-5; clone_size: .; v_call: TRBV7-9; d_call: .; cdr3_nt: TGTGCCAGCAGCTTAGGAGGGGGGGGGAGGAAGACCCAGTACTTC; cdr3_aa: CASSLGGGGRKTQYF
j_call: TRBJ2-7; clone_size: .; v_call: TRBV7-9; d_call: TRBD2; cdr3_nt: TGTGCCAGCAGAACGGCTAGCGGTGGATACGAGCAGTACTTC; cdr3_aa: CASRTASGGYEQYF
j_call: TRBJ2-7; clone_size: .; v_call: TRBV28; d_call: .; cdr3_nt: TGTGCCAGCACCCCTGTGCGGGGAGCCCTCTCCTACGAGCAGTACTTC; cdr3_aa: CASTPVRGALSYEQYF
j_call: TRBJ2-1; clone_size: few; v_call: TRBV14; d_call: .; cdr3_nt: TGTGCCAGCAGCCAATACGAGCGTCTGAGCTCCTACAATGAGCAGTTCTTC; cdr3_aa: CASSQYERLSSYNEQFF
j_call: TRBJ2-5; clone_size: .; v_call: TRBV5-1; d_call: .; cdr3_nt: TGCGCCAGCAGCTTGGACAGGGACCAAGAGACCCAGTACTTC; cdr3_aa: CASSLDRDQETQYF
j_call: TRBJ1-5; clone_size: .; v_call: TRBV4-2; d_call: TRBD1; cdr3_nt: TGTGCCAGCAGCCAAGAAGGGGGCCAGGGTGGTCAGCCCCAGCATTTT; cdr3_aa: CASSQEGGQGGQPQHF
j_call: TRBJ2-1; clone_size: .; v_call: TRBV4-3; d_call: TRBD2; cdr3_nt: TGCGCCAGCAGCCTCCGACTAGCGGTGAACAATGAGCAGTTCTTC; cdr3_aa: CASSLRLAVNNEQFF
j_call: TRBJ2-7; clone_size: few; v_call: TRBV28; d_call: .; cdr3_nt: TGTGCCAGCAGTTTTGTCCTATCCTACGAGCAGTACTTC; cdr3_aa: CASSFVLSYEQYF
j_call: TRBJ1-5; clone_size: .; v_call: TRBV4-1; d_call: .; cdr3_nt: TGCGCCAGCAGCCAAGATAGCAGGGATAATCAGCCCCAGCATTTT; cdr3_aa: CASSQDSRDNQPQHF
j_call: TRBJ1-5; clone_size: .; v_call: TRBV7-9; d_call: .; cdr3_nt: TGTGCCAGCAGTTCTACGACAGGACTCAATCAGCCCCAGCATTTT; cdr3_aa: CASSSTTGLNQPQHF